What follows are 2 T cell receptor beta chains derived from one specimen sequenced in a study of OX40 agonist ivuxolimab in advanced cancers. To prepare the library, the immunoSEQ multiplex PCR assay was applied. TCRdb mirrors the immuneACCESS table, restricted to in-frame sequences. Some clones are absent from its copies; in checked studies, under half trace to an unresolved V gene, and the reason for the others is unknown. This sample is represented by roughly 82,000 clones; 75% to 90% of them were singletons. The ten largest clones add up to 0.7% to 0.9% of the sample. Source: CD4+ or CD8+ T cells sorted from blood, taken in a trial of the OX40 agonist ivuxolimab. These receptors were taken from an adult with an advanced solid tumor such as melanoma, head and neck, liver or kidney cancer.

The chain's CDR3 is CASRARVGGNTEAFF. The CDR3 bases are TGTGCCAGCAGGGCCAGGGTTGGTGGGAACACTGAAGCTTTCTTT. The chain uses TRBV6-5 and TRBJ1-1; possibly TRBD1 for D (5 bases). The V end was cut by 6 bases, the J end by 1 base, with 15 bases between. CDR1 and CDR2 from the germline V gene are MNHEY and SVGAGI. The CDR3 spans 15 residues.

The V gene is TRBV13, the J gene TRBJ2-7, with D possibly being TRBD1 (5 bases). CDR1 is PRHDT and CDR2 is FYEKMQ in the germline V gene (reference sequence). There are 15 residues in the CDR3. Trimming pared 3 bases from V and 5 bases from J, leaving 17 bases between. The CDR3: CASSLSSRATDEQYF. The DNA of the CDR3 is TGTGCCAGCAGCTTGAGTAGCAGGGCGACTGACGAGCAGTACTTC.